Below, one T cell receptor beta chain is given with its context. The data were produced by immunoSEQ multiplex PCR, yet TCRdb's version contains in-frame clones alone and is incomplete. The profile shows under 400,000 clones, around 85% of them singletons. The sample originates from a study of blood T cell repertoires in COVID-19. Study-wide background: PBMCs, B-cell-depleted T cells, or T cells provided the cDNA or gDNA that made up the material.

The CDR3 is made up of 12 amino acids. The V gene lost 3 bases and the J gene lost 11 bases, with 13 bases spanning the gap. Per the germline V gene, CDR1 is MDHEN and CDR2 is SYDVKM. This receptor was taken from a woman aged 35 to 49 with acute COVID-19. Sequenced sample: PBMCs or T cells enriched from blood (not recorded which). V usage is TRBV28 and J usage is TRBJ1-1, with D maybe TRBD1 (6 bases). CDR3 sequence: CASSLTGHLAFF. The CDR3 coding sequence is TGTGCCAGCAGTTTGACGGGACATCTCGCTTTCTTT. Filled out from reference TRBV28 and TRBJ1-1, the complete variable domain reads DVKVTQSSRYLVKRTGEKVFLECVQDMDHENMFWYRQDPGLGLRLIYFSYDVKMKEKGDIPEGYSVSREKKERFSLILESASTNQTSMYLCASSLTGHLAFFGQGTRLTVV.